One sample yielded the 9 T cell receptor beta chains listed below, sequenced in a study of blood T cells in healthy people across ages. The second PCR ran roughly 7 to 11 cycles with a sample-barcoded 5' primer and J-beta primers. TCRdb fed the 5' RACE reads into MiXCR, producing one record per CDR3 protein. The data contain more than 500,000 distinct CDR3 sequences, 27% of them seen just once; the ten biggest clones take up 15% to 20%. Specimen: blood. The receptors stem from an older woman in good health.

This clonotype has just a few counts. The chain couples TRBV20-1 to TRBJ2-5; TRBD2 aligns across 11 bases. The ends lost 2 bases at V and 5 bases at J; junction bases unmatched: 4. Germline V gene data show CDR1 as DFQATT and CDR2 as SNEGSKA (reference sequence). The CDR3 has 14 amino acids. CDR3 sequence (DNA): TGCAGTGCTAGACTAGCGGGGGGTCGGGAGACCCAGTACTTC. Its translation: CSARLAGGRETQYF.

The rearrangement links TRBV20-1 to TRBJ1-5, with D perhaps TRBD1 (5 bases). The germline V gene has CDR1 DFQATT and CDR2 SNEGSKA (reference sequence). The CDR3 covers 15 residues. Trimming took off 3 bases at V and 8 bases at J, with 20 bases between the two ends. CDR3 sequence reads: CSASGAGKARKPQHF. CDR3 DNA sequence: TGCAGTGCTAGCGGGGCAGGGAAGGCGAGAAAGCCCCAGCATTTT.

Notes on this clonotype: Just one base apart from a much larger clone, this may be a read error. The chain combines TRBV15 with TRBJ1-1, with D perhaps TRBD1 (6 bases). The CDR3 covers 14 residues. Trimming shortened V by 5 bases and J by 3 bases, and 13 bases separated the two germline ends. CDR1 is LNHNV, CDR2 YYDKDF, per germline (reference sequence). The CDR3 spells CATSSTGTDTEAFF. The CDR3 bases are TGTGCCACCAGCTCAACAGGGACGGACACTGAAGCTTTCTTT.

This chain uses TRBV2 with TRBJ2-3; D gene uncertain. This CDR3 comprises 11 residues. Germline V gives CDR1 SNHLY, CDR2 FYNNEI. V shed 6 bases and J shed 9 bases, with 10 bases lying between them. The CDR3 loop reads CASSDTQTQYF. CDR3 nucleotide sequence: TGTGCCAGCAGCGACACACAGACGCAGTATTTT.

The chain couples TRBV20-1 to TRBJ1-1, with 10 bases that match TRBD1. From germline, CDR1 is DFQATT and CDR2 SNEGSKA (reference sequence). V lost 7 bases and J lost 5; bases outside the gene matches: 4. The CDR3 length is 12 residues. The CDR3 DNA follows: TGCAGTGGGACAGGGGGTAATACTGAAGCTTTCTTT. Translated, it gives CSGTGGNTEAFF.

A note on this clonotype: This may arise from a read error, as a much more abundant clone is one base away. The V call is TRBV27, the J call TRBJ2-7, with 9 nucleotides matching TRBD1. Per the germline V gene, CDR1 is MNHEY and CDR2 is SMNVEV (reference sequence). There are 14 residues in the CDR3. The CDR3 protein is CASSFRDRVYEQHF. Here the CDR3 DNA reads TGTGCCAGCAGTTTCAGGGACAGGGTCTACGAGCAGCACTTC.

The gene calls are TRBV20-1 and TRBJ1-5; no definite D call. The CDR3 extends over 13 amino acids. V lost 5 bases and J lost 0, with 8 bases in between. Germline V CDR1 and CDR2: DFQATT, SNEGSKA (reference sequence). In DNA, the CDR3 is TGCAGTGCTGTCCTGAATAGCAATCAGCCCCAGCATTTT. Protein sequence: CSAVLNSNQPQHF.

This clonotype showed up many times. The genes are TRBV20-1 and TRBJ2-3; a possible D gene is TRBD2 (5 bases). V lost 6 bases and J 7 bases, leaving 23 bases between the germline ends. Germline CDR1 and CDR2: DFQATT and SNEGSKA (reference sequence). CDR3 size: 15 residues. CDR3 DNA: TGCAGTGCCTCAGTAGCGAGCGGAGCGAGTAATACGCAGTATTTT. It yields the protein CSASVASGASNTQYF.

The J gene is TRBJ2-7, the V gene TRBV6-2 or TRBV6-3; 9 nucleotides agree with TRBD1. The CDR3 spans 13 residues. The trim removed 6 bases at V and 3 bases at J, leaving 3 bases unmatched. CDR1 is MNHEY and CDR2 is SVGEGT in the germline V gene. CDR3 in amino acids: CASSGTGIYEQYF. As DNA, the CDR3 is TGTGCCAGCAGCGGGACAGGGATCTACGAGCAGTACTTC.